This T cell receptor (beta chain) was recovered during a study of technical replicates of blood from a few donors. In germline, CDR1 is SGHVS, CDR2 FNYEAQ. CDR3 size: 15 residues. V lost 6 bases to trimming and J lost 6 bases; unmatched junction nucleotides: 2. Data came from immunoSEQ multiplex PCR; TCRdb stores just in-frame clones and leaves some out. The sample records around 61,000 clones, 70% to 90% being singletons. The clonotype was recovered from a human donor in good health. Some clones in this sample may be carry-over from other donors' samples. This chain uses TRBV7-6 with TRBJ2-2, with 15 bases aligning to TRBD2. The sample comprised PBMCs. Written as DNA, the CDR3 is TGTGCCAGCAGGCGGACTAGCGGGGGGGCCGGGGAGCTGTTTTTT. This sequence encodes CASRRTSGGAGELFF.